Sequencing of this TCR beta chain was carried out in a study of CD8 T cell repertoires and HIV-1 epitope variants. In its sample, this clone was seen once. What it binds is unknown. Some clones are missing from TCRdb's copy, which holds only in-frame ones; the method was immunoSEQ multiplex PCR. The table lists 3,000 to 3,500 clones, over 65% of them singletons. The CDR3 length is 13 residues. The V gene's germline CDR1 is LGHNA and CDR2 YNFKEQ. Trimming left V 2 bases short and J 5 bases short, with 9 bases between. The chain carries TRBV4-2 and TRBJ2-5; unclear D gene. Sequenced input: cultured CD8+ T cells derived from PBMCs. The TCR sequence derives from a male donor with HIV. DNA of the CDR3: TGTGCCAGCAGCCAAACCGCCGGGGAGACCCAGTACTTC. Protein: CASSQTAGETQYF.